The 13 T cell receptor beta chains presented below share a single source sample, sequenced in a study of CD8+ T cells in alopecia areata. Extracted RNA was reverse transcribed into cDNA, the sequencing template. TCRdb keeps only in-frame clones here, not all; method: immunoSEQ multiplex PCR. Among roughly 150,000 clones listed, 55% were seen once. The material sequenced was CD4+ T cells sorted from blood. Every receptor here comes from a human donor in good health.

The sample holds a few counts of this clone. V usage is TRBV20-1 and J usage is TRBJ2-5; D call uncertain. This CDR3 spans 11 amino acids. Trimming took 5 bases from V and 5 from J, leaving 9 bases between them. Looked up from germline, CDR1 is DFQATT and CDR2 is SNEGSKA (reference sequence). The CDR3 loop is CSASGYETQYF. Written as DNA, the CDR3 is TGCAGTGCTTCGGGTTACGAGACCCAGTACTTC.

The J gene is TRBJ2-5, the V gene TRBV29-1; TRBD2 aligns across 10 bases. The CDR3 runs to 14 residues. The V and J ends lost 2 bases and 4 bases, in that order; junction bases with no gene match: 4. Germline V CDR1 and CDR2: SQVTM, ANQGSEA. Here the CDR3 DNA reads TGCAGCGTTGAACTAGCGGGAGTGGGAGAGACCCAGTACTTC. It is translated as CSVELAGVGETQYF.

In its sample, this clone was seen once. The genes are TRBV5-1 and TRBJ1-1; D perhaps matches TRBD1 (5 bases). The CDR3 runs to 14 residues. Germline loops: CDR1 SGHRS, CDR2 YFSETQ. V was trimmed by 0 bases and J by 1 base, leaving 7 bases between them. This CDR3 is CASSLDGGNTEAFF. The CDR3 DNA reads TGCGCCAGCAGCTTGGACGGGGGGAACACTGAAGCTTTCTTT.

This clone was seen a few times. This chain joins TRBV18 and TRBJ2-3; no clear D. V dropped 1 base and J dropped 3 bases, with 8 bases sitting between them. Germline CDR1 and CDR2: KGHSH and LQKENI. This CDR3 has 14 amino acids. In nucleotides, the CDR3 is TGTGCCAGCTCACCACAGGGCCCGACAGATACGCAGTATTTT. It is translated as CASSPQGPTDTQYF.

The chain joins TRBV7-2 to TRBJ2-7; 7 nucleotides line up with TRBD1. The CDR3 extends over 17 amino acids. CDR1 is SGHTA, CDR2 FQGNSA, per germline. Unmatched junction bases numbered 18, after V lost 4 bases and J lost 6 bases. CDR3 loop: CASSSQPIRTGLSEQYF. The DNA of the CDR3 is TGTGCCAGCAGCTCCCAACCCATTAGGACAGGCCTCTCCGAGCAGTACTTC.

The genes are TRBV19 and TRBJ2-1; TRBD2 matches 11 bases. The CDR3 has 19 amino acids. V trimming: 1 base; J trimming: 0 bases; junction bases outside the gene matches: 8. CDR1 is LNHDA and CDR2 is SQIVND in the germline V gene (reference sequence). This CDR3 is CASSIVLGLAVSSYNEQFF. CDR3 DNA sequence: TGTGCCAGTAGTATAGTATTGGGACTAGCGGTAAGCTCCTACAATGAGCAGTTCTTC.

J is TRBJ2-1 and V is TRBV2; 10 bases agree with TRBD2. The CDR3 is made up of 15 amino acids. After removal of 4 bases from V and 10 bases from J, the junction contained 10 bases not matched to a gene. Germline CDR1 reads SNHLY; CDR2 reads FYNNEI. CDR3 nucleotides: TGTGCCAGCAGTGTCGGGCTAGCGGGGGAACCAGAGCAGTTCTTC. As protein: CASSVGLAGEPEQFF.

This clone was seen just once. The chain has TRBV18 and TRBJ1-1; tentatively, D is TRBD1 (6 bases). This CDR3 is built from 15 residues. The germline gives CDR1 KGHSH, CDR2 LQKENI. Trimming pared 4 bases from V and 0 bases from J, leaving 12 bases between. The CDR3 region has the DNA TGTGCCAGCTCACGTACCGGGACATTGAACACTGAAGCTTTCTTT. Translating gives CASSRTGTLNTEAFF.

This chain uses TRBV4-1 with TRBJ1-2; no clear D gene. CDR3 size: 11 residues. Per germline, CDR1 MGHRA and CDR2 YSYEKL. The germline V and J ends were trimmed by 6 bases and 8 bases, with 10 bases remaining between them. CDR3 region: CASRSNRGYTF. The CDR3 nucleotides read TGCGCCAGCAGATCCAATCGGGGCTACACCTTC.

This rearrangement joins TRBV20-1 to TRBJ1-2; D gene unclear. Germline values: CDR1 DFQATT, CDR2 SNEGSKA (reference sequence). The CDR3 contains 11 residues. V lost 6 bases to trimming and J lost 2 bases, with 7 bases between them. CDR3: CSADQNYGYTF. As DNA, the CDR3 is TGCAGTGCCGACCAAAACTATGGCTACACCTTC.

V is TRBV29-1 and J is TRBJ2-7, with D possibly being TRBD1 or TRBD2 (6 bases each). Germline-derived CDR1 and CDR2 are SQVTM and ANQGSEA. V gave up 6 bases and J gave up 5 bases, with 17 bases separating them. This CDR3 has 13 amino acids. CDR3 loop: CSVHVKGEDEQYF. As DNA, the CDR3 is TGCAGCGTCCACGTGAAGGGGGAGGACGAGCAGTACTTC.

Only a few counts were recorded for this clone. This chain links TRBV30 with TRBJ2-7; D may be TRBD1 or TRBD2 (5 bases each). The germline V gene has CDR1 GTSNPN and CDR2 SVGIG (reference sequence). CDR3 size: 13 residues. The V gene lost 1 base and the J gene lost 6 bases, with 13 bases spanning the gap. The CDR3 DNA sequence: TGTGCCTGGAGTGCCCTGACGAGGGGCGAGCAGTACTTC. Translated: CAWSALTRGEQYF.

A few counts support this clone. V usage is TRBV14 and J usage is TRBJ2-1; no clear D gene. V was clipped by 1 base and J by 4 bases, with 14 bases between them. Germline CDR1 is SGHDN and CDR2 is FVKESK. The CDR3 has 16 amino acids. The CDR3 here is CASSQGTVLRYNEQFF. The CDR3 DNA sequence: TGTGCCAGCAGCCAAGGCACAGTTCTTCGATACAATGAGCAGTTCTTC.